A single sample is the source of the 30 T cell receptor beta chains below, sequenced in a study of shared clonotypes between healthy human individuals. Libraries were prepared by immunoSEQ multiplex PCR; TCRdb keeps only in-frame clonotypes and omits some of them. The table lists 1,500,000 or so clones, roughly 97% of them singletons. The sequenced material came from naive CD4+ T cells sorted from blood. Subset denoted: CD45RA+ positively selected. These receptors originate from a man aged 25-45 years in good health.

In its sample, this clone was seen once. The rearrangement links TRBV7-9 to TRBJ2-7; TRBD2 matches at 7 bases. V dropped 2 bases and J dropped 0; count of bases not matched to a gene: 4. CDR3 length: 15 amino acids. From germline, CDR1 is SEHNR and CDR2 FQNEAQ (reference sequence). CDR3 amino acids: CASSLSSGSSYEQYF. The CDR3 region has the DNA TGTGCCAGCAGCTTATCTAGCGGCTCCTCCTACGAGCAGTACTTC.

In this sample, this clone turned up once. CDR3 loop: CASSSYRRAYEQYF. For the CDR3, the DNA is TGTGCCAGCAGCTCTTACCGACGGGCCTACGAGCAGTACTTC. This chain joins TRBV7-9 and TRBJ2-7, with unresolved D. Trimming cost V 4 bases and J 2 bases, with 12 bases left between them. The CDR3 has 14 amino acids. The germline gives CDR1 SEHNR, CDR2 FQNEAQ (reference sequence).

The DNA of the CDR3 is TGTGCCAGCAGCGTAGGGGGAAGACTGTACCAAGAGACCCAGTACTTC. Its translation: CASSVGGRLYQETQYF. The rearrangement joins TRBV9 to TRBJ2-5; D gene uncertain. The germline CDR1 and CDR2 sequences are SGDLS and YYNGEE. The CDR3 runs to 16 residues. The ends were cut back, 0 bases at V and 0 bases at J, with 12 bases in the middle.

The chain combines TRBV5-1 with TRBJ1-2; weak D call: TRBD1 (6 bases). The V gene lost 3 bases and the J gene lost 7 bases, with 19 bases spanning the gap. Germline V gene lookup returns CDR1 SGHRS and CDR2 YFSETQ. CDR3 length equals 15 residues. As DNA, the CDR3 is TGCGCCAGCAGCTGGGGGCCAGCGGGAGGTAGTGGCTACACCTTC. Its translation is CASSWGPAGGSGYTF. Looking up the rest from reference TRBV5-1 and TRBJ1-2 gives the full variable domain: KAGVTQTPRYLIKTRGQQVTLSCSPISGHRSVSWYQQTPGQGLQFLFEYFSETQRNKGNFPGRFSGRQFSNSRSEMNVSTLELGDSALYLCASSWGPAGGSGYTFGSGTRLTVV.

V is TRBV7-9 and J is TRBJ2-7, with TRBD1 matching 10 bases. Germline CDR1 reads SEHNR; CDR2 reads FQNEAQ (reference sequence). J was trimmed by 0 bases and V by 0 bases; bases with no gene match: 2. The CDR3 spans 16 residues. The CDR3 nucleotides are TGTGCCAGCAGCTTAGCGCGGACAGGGGGCTCCTACGAGCAGTACTTC. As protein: CASSLARTGGSYEQYF.

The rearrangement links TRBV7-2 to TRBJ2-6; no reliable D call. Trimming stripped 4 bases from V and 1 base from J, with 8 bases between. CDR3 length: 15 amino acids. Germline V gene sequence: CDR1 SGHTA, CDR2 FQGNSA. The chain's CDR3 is CASSYQVSGANVLTF. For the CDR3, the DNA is TGTGCCAGCAGCTACCAGGTTTCTGGGGCCAACGTCCTGACTTTC.

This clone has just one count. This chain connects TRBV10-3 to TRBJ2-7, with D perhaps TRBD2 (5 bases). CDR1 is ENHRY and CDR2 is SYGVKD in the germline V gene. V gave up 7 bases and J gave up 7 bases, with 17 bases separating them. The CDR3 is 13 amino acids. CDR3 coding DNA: TGTGCCATCACTCCGACCAGCCCGGGGGAGCAGTACTTC. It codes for CAITPTSPGEQYF.

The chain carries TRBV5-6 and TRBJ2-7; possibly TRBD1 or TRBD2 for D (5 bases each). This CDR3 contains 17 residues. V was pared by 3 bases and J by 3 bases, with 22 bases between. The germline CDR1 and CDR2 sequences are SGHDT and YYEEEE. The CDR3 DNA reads TGTGCCAGCAGCTCTTCTCGGCTAGCCGGGGCGGTCTACGAGCAGTACTTC. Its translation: CASSSSRLAGAVYEQYF.

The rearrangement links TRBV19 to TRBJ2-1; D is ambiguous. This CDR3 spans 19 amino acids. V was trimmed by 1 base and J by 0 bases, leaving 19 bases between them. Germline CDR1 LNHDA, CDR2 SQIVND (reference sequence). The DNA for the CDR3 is TGTGCCAGTAGTATAGTAGGCTCTATTTCAACCAGCTCCTACAATGAGCAGTTCTTC. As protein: CASSIVGSISTSSYNEQFF.

The CDR3 bases are TGTGCCATCACCCGGGACTTACAAGAGACCCAGTACTTC. It specifies CAITRDLQETQYF. V usage is TRBV10-3 and J usage is TRBJ2-5; maybe TRBD2 (6 bases). This CDR3 has 13 amino acids. Trimming pared 7 bases from V and 2 bases from J, leaving 11 bases between. Looked up from germline, CDR1 is ENHRY and CDR2 is SYGVKD.

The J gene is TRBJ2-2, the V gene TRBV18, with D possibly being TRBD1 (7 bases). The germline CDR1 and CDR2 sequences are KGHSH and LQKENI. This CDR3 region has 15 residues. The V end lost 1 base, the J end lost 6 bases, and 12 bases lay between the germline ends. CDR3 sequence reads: CASSPQTGRSGELFF. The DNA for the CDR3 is TGTGCCAGCTCACCACAGACAGGGAGGTCCGGGGAGCTGTTTTTT.

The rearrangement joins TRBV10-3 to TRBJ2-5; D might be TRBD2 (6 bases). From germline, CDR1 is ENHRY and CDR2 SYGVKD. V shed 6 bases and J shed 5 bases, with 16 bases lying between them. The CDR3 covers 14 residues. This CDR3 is CAISDLGLAETQYF. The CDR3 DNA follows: TGTGCCATCAGCGACTTGGGGCTAGCGGAGACCCAGTACTTC.

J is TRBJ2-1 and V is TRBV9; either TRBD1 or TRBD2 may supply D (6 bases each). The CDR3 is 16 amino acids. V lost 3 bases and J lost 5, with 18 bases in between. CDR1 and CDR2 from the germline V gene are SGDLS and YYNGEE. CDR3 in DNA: TGTGCCAGCAGCGGGGGGGCGGGACTCCTAAACAATGAGCAGTTCTTC. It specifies CASSGGAGLLNNEQFF.

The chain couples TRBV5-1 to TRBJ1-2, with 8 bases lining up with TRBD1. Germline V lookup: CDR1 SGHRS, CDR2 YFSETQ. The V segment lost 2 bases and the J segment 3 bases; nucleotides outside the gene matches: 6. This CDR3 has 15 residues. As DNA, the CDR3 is TGCGCCAGCAGCTTTGCTCAGGGGGCGGACTATGGCTACACCTTC. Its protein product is CASSFAQGADYGYTF.

The CDR3 protein is CASSPTGGNIQYF. DNA of the CDR3: TGTGCCAGCTCACCTACAGGGGGAAACATTCAGTACTTC. The chain recombines TRBV18 with TRBJ2-4; 8 bases match TRBD1. The CDR3 totals 13 residues. V shed 3 bases and J 6 bases; nucleotides not matched to a gene: 1. Germline V lookup: CDR1 KGHSH, CDR2 LQKENI.

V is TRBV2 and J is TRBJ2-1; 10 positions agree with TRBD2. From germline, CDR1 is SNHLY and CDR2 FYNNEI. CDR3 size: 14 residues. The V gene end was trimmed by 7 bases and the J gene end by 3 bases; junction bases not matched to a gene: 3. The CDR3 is CASTEREGYNEQFF. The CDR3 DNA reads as TGTGCCAGCACGGAGCGGGAGGGCTACAATGAGCAGTTCTTC.

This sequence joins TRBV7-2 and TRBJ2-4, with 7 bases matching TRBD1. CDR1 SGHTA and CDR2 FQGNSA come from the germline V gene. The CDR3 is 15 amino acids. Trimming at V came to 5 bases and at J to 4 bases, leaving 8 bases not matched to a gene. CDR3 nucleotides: TGTGCCAGCAGCCCGTGGACAGGAAAAAAAAACATTCAGTACTTC. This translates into CASSPWTGKKNIQYF. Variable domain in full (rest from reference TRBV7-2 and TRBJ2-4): GAGVSQSPSNKVTEKGKDVELRCDPISGHTALYWYRQSLGQGLEFLIYFQGNSAPDKSGLPSDRFSAERTGGSVSTLTIQRTQQEDSAVYLCASSPWTGKKNIQYFGAGTRLSVL.

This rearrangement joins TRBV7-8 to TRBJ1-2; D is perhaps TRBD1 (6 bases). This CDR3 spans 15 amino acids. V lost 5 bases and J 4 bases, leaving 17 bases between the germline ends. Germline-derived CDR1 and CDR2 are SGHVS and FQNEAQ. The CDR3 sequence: CASSNAVGGGYGYTF. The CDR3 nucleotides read TGTGCCAGCAGCAATGCCGTGGGGGGCGGCTATGGCTACACCTTC. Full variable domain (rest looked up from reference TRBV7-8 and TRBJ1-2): GAGVSQSPRYKVAKRGQDVALRCDPISGHVSLFWYQQALGQGPEFLTYFQNEAQLDKSGLPSDRFFAERPEGSVSTLKIQRTQQEDSAVYLCASSNAVGGGYGYTFGSGTRLTVV.

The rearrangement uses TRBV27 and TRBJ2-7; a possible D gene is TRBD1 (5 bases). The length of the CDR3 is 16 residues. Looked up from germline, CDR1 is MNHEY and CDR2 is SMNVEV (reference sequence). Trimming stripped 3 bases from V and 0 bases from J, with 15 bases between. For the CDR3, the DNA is TGTGCCAGCAGTTTTTTCCCCCACAGGAGCTCCTACGAGCAGTACTTC. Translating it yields CASSFFPHRSSYEQYF.

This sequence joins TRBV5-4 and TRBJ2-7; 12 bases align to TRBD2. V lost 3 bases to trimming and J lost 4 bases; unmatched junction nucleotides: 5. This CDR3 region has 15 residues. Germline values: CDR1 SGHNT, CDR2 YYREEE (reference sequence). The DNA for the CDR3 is TGTGCCAGCAGCTGGAGGACTAGCGGGGCTTACGAGCAGTACTTC. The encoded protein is CASSWRTSGAYEQYF.

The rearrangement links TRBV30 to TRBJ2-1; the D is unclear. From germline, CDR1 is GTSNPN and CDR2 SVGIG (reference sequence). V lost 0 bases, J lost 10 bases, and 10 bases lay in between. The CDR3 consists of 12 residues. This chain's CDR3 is CAWSVLVREQFF. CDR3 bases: TGTGCCTGGAGTGTACTGGTGCGGGAGCAGTTCTTC.

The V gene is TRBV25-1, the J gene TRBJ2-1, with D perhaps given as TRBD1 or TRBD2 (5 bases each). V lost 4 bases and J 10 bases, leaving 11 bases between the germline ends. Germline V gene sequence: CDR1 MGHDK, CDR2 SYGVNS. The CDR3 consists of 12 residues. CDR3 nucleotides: TGTGCCAGCAGTGTATTGTGGGGGGAGCAGTTCTTC. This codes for CASSVLWGEQFF.

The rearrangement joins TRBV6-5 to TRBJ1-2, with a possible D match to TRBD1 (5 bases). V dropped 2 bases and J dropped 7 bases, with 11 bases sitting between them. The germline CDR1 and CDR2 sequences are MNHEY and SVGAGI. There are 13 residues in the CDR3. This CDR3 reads CASSYQGSVGYTF. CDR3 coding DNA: TGTGCCAGCAGTTACCAGGGTTCTGTTGGCTACACCTTC.

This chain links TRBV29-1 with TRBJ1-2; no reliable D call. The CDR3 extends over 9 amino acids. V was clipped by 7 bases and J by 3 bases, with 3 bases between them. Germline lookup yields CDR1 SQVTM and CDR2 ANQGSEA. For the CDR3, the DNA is TGCAGCGCCGACTATGGCTACACCTTC. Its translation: CSADYGYTF.

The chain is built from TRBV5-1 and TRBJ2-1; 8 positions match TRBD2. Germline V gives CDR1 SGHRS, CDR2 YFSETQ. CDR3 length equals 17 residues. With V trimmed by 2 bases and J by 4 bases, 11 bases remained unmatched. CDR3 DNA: TGCGCCAGCAGCTTATTGGGGTTTGCGGGAGGTTACAATGAGCAGTTCTTC. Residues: CASSLLGFAGGYNEQFF.

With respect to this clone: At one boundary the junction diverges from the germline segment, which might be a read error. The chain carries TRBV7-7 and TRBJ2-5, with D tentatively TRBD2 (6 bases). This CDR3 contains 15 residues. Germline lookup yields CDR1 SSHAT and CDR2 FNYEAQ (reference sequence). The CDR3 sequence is CASSLVGGFGETQYF. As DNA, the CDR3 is TGTGCTAGCAGCTTAGTCGGAGGGTTCGGGGAGACCCAGTACTTC.

The CDR3 protein is CASTNSRGYNEKLFF. The CDR3 DNA is TGTGCCAGCACCAACTCCAGGGGTTATAATGAAAAACTGTTTTTT. V usage is TRBV6-1 and J usage is TRBJ1-4, with a weak D call TRBD1 (6 bases). This CDR3 is 15 amino acids long. Between the trimmed V and J ends, which lost 7 bases and 4 bases, there was a span of 16 bases. Germline V gene lookup returns CDR1 MNHNS and CDR2 SASEGT.

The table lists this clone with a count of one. The CDR3: CASSSDSRNQPQHF. Here the CDR3 DNA reads TGTGCCAGCAGCTCGGACAGCCGCAATCAGCCCCAGCATTTT. The genes are TRBV7-2 and TRBJ1-5, with D perhaps matching TRBD1 (6 bases). The V gene lost 4 bases and the J gene lost 2 bases, with 9 bases spanning the gap. This CDR3 has 14 amino acids. Per germline, CDR1 SGHTA and CDR2 FQGNSA.

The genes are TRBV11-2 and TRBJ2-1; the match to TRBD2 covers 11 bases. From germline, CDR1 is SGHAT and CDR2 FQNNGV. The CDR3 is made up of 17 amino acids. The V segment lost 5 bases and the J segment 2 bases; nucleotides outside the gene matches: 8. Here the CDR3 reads CASSPYATSGTYNEQFF. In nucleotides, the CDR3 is TGTGCCAGCAGCCCATACGCGACTAGCGGGACCTACAATGAGCAGTTCTTC.

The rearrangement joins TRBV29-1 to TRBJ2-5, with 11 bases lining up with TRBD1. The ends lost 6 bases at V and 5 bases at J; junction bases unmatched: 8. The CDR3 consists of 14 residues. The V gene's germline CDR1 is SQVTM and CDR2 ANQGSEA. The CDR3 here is CSVLTGTGGETQYF. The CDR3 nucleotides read TGCAGCGTCCTAACCGGGACAGGGGGGGAGACCCAGTACTTC.